This T cell receptor (beta chain) was obtained from a study of spatial heterogeneity in lung cancer (dated by TCRdb to the late 2010s). With respect to the entire study: More beta-chain than alpha-chain transcripts were consistently detected, likely reflecting higher beta-chain transcript abundance. TCR transcript counts in tumor regions correlated strongly with a T cell transcriptional module score from matched bulk RNA-seq. In the raw uncorrected reads, each unique combination of TCR and UMI appeared more than ten times on average. In non-small cell lung cancer, the study made a quantitative comparison of TCR alpha and beta repertoires among multiple tumor regions, matched nontumor lung and blood. Nonsynonymous mutation counts, determined by whole-exome sequencing of tumor tissue, were related to TCR repertoire features. At surgery, hundreds of tumor regions, approximately 64 matched nontumor lung samples and 56 PBMC samples were TCR-sequenced for both alpha and beta chains.

Looking up the germline V gene (reference sequence) yields CDR1 LNHNV and CDR2 YYDKDF. V gives up 0 bases and J gives up 2 bases, and the segment between their germline ends measures 7 bases. Measured from the cysteine to the phenylalanine, the CDR3 is 15 residues long. Here the CDR3 DNA is all that survives: 45 bases in frame from base 1. The sample's time point, from its label and the paper: sample taken at primary tumor resection. Samples were obtained from fewer than 80 patients with early-stage, untreated non-small cell lung cancer from the lung TRACERx cohort. Without any cell sorting, TCR sequencing was performed on whole RNA extracted either from tumor and nontumor lung tissue or from cryopreserved PBMC samples. Only patients with enough RNA available from two or more tumor regions were chosen for TCR sequencing. Tumor and adjacent nontumor lung specimens were reviewed by a lung pathologist before selection.

Libraries were built with 5' RACE. Reads for this sample came from a NextSeq 500. To allow correction of PCR and sequencing errors, the TCR library protocol tagged every TCR cDNA molecule with a unique molecular identifier. In the original analysis: TCR identification, UMI-based error correction and CDR3 extraction were all carried out with Decombinator tools. Expanded TCRs were defined as those above a frequency of 2 per 1,000, corresponding to the top 1% of the tumor frequency distribution. Expanded tumor TCRs statistically deemed absent (corrected P<0.05) from at least one tumor region were classed as regional, and all other expanded tumor TCRs were classed as ubiquitous. Renyi diversity was calculated using the R vegan package after each repertoire was subsampled 100 times to 5,000 TCRs. CDR3 similarity networks were built from amino acid triplet string-kernel similarity, with CDR3s being connected when pairwise similarity was above 0.82. The raw public data were reprocessed by TCRdb itself: fastp quality trimming at Q25, MiXCR clonotype calling, in-frame beta chains only. Here each entry gathers all rows of one CDR3 protein and keeps the most common genes and DNA. The V and J calls and clone size are TCRdb's, not the authors'. The sample contains 18,000 or so distinct CDR3 sequences, under 7.5% of them found a single time. The ten most abundant clones make up around 3.7% of the sample.

This clonotype is assessed as medium-sized (0.01 to 0.1%). Its antigen is unknown. The sample holds no much larger clone one base away, and base qualities are not on file. Study-wide conclusions, independent of this receptor: The tumor nonsynonymous mutation count correlated with the number of expanded alpha and beta TCRs within the tumor. Counts of ubiquitous and regional expanded TCRs were found to correlate with counts of ubiquitous and regional nonsynonymous mutations, respectively. TCR-seq coverage of tumor T cells was estimated at only roughly 7.7% for alpha chains and 12% to 15% for beta chains. Additional single-cell paired TCR alpha and beta sequencing was considered necessary to confirm, at a functional level, the hypothesis that regional TCRs recognize regional mutations.

The chain joins TRBV15 to TRBJ2-2; TRBD2 is perhaps the D gene, given 5 matching bases. Sequenced here: lung tumor tissue, sampled at surgery. The clonotype originates from a female donor with early-stage non-small cell lung cancer. DNA sequence: TGTGCCACCAGCAGAGATGGGAGTAACACCGGGGAGCTGTTTTTT. Its protein product is CATSRDGSNTGELFF.